A selection of T cell receptor beta chains follows, all from one sample in a study of radiation and T cells in renal cell carcinoma. The method was immunoSEQ multiplex PCR; TCRdb's version includes in-frame clones alone and lacks a portion of them. The sample has around 140,000 clones; 88% are singletons. The specimen was blood, collected from a patient whose treatment included radiotherapy and nephrectomy. The receptors derive from a woman aged 65 to 85 with renal cell carcinoma. Each CDR3 is given with its conserved first and last residue. D genes are given only for firm matches. A row's size may be missing; if present it is once, few, many or a size class.

clone_size j_call d_call v_call cdr3_aa cdr3_nt
- TRBJ1-2 TRBD1 TRBV19 CASSPQGIVYGYTF TGTGCCAGTAGTCCACAGGGGATTGTCTATGGCTACACCTTC
- TRBJ2-4 - TRBV5-5 CASSLTGIANIQYF TGTGCCAGCAGCTTAACAGGGATAGCTAACATTCAGTACTTC
few TRBJ2-7 - TRBV15 CATSRGGGYYEQYF TGTGCCACCTCGCGGGGCGGAGGGTACTACGAGCAGTACTTC
- TRBJ2-1 TRBD2 TRBV5-1 CASSLLAVNEQFF TGCGCCAGCAGCTTACTAGCGGTCAATGAGCAGTTCTTC
few TRBJ1-1 - TRBV30 CAWTRGYKGGAFF TGTGCCTGGACCCGGGGATACAAGGGGGGCGCTTTCTTT
- TRBJ2-3 - TRBV5-6 CASSLRSGTDTQYF TGTGCCAGCAGCTTGAGATCCGGCACAGATACGCAGTATTTT
- TRBJ2-2 TRBD2 TRBV5-4 CASSYSGTKLTGELFF TGTGCCAGCAGTTATTCCGGGACTAAACTCACCGGGGAGCTGTTTTTT
- TRBJ2-7 - TRBV4-1 CASSQVEATEQYF TGCGCCAGCAGCCAAGTTGAGGCCACCGAGCAGTACTTC
- TRBJ2-2 - TRBV5-1 CASSLALAYTGELFF TGCGCCAGCAGCTTGGCTCTAGCGTACACCGGGGAGCTGTTTTTT
- TRBJ1-2 TRBD1 TRBV30 CAWTPGQGFGYTF TGTGCCTGGACCCCGGGACAGGGTTTTGGCTACACCTTC
once TRBJ2-4 - TRBV7-9 CASSLALGGPGNIQYF TGTGCCAGCAGCTTAGCGCTAGGCGGCCCGGGAAACATTCAGTACTTC
- TRBJ2-7 - TRBV9 CASSVYAGPSFSYEQYF TGTGCCAGCAGCGTATACGCGGGACCGTCATTTTCCTACGAGCAGTACTTC
- TRBJ2-7 - TRBV11-2 CASGDFASYEQYF TGTGCCAGCGGGGACTTCGCCTCCTACGAGCAGTACTTC
few TRBJ1-1 TRBD1 TRBV6-5 CASSSGQGVLNTEAFF TGTGCCAGCAGTTCCGGACAGGGGGTCTTGAACACTGAAGCTTTCTTT
- TRBJ2-1 TRBD2 TRBV6-5 CASSYSGNSGDEQFF TGTGCCAGCAGTTACTCGGGGAATAGCGGGGATGAGCAGTTCTTC
- TRBJ1-1 - TRBV2 CASRVLLSTEAFF TGTGCCAGCAGGGTTCTTTTGAGCACTGAAGCTTTCTTT
- TRBJ2-7 TRBD2 TRBV30 CAWRAGLGISYEQYF TGTGCCTGGAGGGCGGGACTAGGGATCTCCTACGAGCAGTACTTC
- TRBJ1-5 - TRBV6-6 CASSYSISGNQPQHF TGTGCCAGCAGTTACTCGATTTCAGGGAATCAGCCCCAGCATTTT
- TRBJ2-3 TRBD2 TRBV5-1 CASSLTSGGHITDTQYF TGCGCCAGCAGCCTGACTAGCGGGGGGCATATCACAGATACGCAGTATTTT
- TRBJ1-5 - TRBV4-1 CASSQDWGTFLEPQHF TGCGCCAGCAGCCAAGATTGGGGAACCTTCTTGGAGCCCCAGCATTTT
once TRBJ1-6 - TRBV5-1 CASSLLHQGSPLHF TGCGCCAGCAGCTTGCTTCATCAGGGGTCACCCCTCCACTTT
- TRBJ2-5 - TRBV7-2 CASSSTGGKTQYF TGTGCCAGCAGCTCGACAGGAGGAAAGACCCAGTACTTC
- TRBJ2-7 - TRBV5-1 CASSGWTVEQYF TGCGCCAGCAGCGGATGGACAGTCGAGCAGTACTTC
- TRBJ1-1 - TRBV9 CASSVETETTEAFF TGTGCCAGCAGCGTAGAAACAGAAACGACTGAAGCTTTCTTT
- TRBJ1-1 TRBD1 TRBV9 CASSLRGQIETAFF TGTGCCAGCAGCTTACGGGGACAGATAGAGACGGCTTTCTTT
few TRBJ2-1 TRBD1 TRBV28 CASSLAGTGLREQFF TGTGCCAGCAGTCTCGCCGGGACAGGGCTGCGGGAGCAGTTCTTC
- TRBJ2-7 - TRBV5-6 CASSSGWTDTYEQYF TGTGCCAGCAGCTCAGGATGGACGGACACCTACGAGCAGTACTTC
- TRBJ2-2 - TRBV5-4 CASSLEAGELFF TGTGCCAGCAGCTTAGAAGCCGGGGAGCTGTTTTTT
- TRBJ2-4 - TRBV6-1 CASRELAKNIQYF TGTGCCAGCCGTGAGCTAGCCAAAAACATTCAGTACTTC
- TRBJ1-1 - TRBV7-2 CASSFRGNTEAFF TGTGCCAGCAGCTTCCGGGGGAACACTGAAGCTTTCTTT
- TRBJ1-2 - TRBV5-1 CASSPEGSGYTF TGCGCCAGCAGCCCAGAAGGTAGTGGCTACACCTTC
once TRBJ1-3 - TRBV5-5 CASSLESSGNTIYF TGTGCCAGCAGCTTGGAAAGCTCTGGAAACACCATATATTTT